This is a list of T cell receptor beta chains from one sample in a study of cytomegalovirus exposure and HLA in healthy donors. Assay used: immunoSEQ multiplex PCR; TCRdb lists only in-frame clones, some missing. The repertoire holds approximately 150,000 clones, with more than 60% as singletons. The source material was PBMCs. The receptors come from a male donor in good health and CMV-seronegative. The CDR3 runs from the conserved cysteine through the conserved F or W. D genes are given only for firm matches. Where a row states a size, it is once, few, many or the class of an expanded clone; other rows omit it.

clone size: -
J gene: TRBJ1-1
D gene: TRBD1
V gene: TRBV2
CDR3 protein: CASSEGQGYMNTEAFF
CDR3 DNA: TGTGCCAGCAGTGAAGGACAGGGATATATGAACACTGAAGCTTTCTTT

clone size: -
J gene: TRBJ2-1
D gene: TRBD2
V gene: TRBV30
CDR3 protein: CAWSAGTSGSVDEQFF
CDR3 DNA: TGTGCCTGGAGTGCCGGGACTAGCGGGAGTGTGGATGAGCAGTTCTTC

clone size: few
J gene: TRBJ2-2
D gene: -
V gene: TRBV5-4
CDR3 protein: CASSLGTPGELFF
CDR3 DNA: TGTGCCAGCAGCTTGGGGACTCCCGGGGAGCTGTTTTTT

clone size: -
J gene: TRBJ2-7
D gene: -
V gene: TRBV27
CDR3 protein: CASSYRAFYEQYF
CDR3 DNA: TGTGCCAGCAGTTACAGGGCCTTCTACGAGCAGTACTTC

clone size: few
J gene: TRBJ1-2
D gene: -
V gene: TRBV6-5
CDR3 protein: CASSYGPYGYTF
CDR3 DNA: TGTGCCAGCAGTTATGGGCCCTATGGCTACACCTTC

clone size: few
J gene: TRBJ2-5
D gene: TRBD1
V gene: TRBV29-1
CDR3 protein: CSVGQAGRQETQYF
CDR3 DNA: TGCAGCGTGGGACAGGCCGGCCGACAGGAGACCCAGTACTTC

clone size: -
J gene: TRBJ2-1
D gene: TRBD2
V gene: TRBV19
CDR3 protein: CASNDGTISYNEQFF
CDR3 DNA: TGTGCCAGTAATGACGGGACTATCTCCTACAATGAGCAGTTCTTC

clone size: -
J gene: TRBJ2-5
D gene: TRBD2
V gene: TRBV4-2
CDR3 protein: CASSQPGLAGRGGETQYF
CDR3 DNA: TGTGCCAGCAGCCAGCCGGGACTAGCGGGACGGGGGGGGGAGACCCAGTACTTC

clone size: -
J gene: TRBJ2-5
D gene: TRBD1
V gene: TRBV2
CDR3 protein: CASSEDRGLETQYF
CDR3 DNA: TGTGCCAGCAGCGAGGACAGGGGGCTGGAGACCCAGTACTTC

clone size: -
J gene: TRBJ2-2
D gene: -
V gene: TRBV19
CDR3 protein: CASSPYPDSTGELFF
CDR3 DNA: TGTGCCAGTAGCCCATACCCCGATAGTACCGGGGAGCTGTTTTTT

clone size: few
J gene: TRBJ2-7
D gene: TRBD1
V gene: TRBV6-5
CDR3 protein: CASSPIDRGPYEQYF
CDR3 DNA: TGTGCCAGCAGTCCTATCGACAGGGGGCCTTACGAGCAGTACTTC

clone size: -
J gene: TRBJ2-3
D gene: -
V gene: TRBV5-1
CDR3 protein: CASSLALLTDTQYF
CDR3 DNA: TGCGCCAGCAGCTTGGCACTCCTCACAGATACGCAGTATTTT

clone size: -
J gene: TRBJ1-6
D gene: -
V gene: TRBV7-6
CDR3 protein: CASSPLVPGHQRNSPLHF
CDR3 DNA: TGTGCCAGCAGCCCACTTGTTCCGGGACACCAAAGAAATTCACCCCTCCACTTT

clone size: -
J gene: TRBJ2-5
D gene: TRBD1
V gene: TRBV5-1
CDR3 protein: CASSWPEVLSTGTGQETQYF
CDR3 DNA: TGCGCCAGCAGCTGGCCGGAGGTGCTATCTACCGGGACAGGGCAAGAGACCCAGTACTTC

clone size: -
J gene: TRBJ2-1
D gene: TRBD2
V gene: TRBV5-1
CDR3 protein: CASSLAGGGRNEQFF
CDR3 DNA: TGCGCCAGCAGCTTGGCCGGGGGGGGGCGGAATGAGCAGTTCTTC

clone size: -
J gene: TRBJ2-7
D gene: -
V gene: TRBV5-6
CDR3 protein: CASRKRGSYEQYF
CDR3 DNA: TGTGCCAGCAGAAAAAGGGGTTCCTACGAGCAGTACTTC